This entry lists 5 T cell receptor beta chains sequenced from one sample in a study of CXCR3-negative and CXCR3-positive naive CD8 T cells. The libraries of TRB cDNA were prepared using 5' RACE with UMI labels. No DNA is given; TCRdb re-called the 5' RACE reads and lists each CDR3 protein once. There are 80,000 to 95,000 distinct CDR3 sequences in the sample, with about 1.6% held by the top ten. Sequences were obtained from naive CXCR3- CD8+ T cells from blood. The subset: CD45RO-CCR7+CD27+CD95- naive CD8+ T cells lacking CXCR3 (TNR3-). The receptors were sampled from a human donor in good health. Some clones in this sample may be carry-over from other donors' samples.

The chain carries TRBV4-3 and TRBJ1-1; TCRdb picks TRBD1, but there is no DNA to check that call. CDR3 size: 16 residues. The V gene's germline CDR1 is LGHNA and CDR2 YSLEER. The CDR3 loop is CASSQEGQGAVTEAFF.

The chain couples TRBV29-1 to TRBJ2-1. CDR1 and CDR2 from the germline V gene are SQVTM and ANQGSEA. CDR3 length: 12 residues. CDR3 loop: CSVEAENNEQFF.

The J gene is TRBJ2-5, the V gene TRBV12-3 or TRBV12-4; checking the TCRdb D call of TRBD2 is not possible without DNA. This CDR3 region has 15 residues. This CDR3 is CASSSIGTHKETQYF.

CDR3 loop: CASSLGTEETQYF. The V and J genes are TRBV12-3 or TRBV12-4 and TRBJ2-5; no DNA is available, so the TRBD1 call from TCRdb remains unchecked. This CDR3 has 13 amino acids.

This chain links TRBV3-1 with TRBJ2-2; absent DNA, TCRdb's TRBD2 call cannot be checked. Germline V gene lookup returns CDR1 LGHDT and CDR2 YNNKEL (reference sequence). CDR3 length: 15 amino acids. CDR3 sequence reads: CASSLGLTNTGELFF.